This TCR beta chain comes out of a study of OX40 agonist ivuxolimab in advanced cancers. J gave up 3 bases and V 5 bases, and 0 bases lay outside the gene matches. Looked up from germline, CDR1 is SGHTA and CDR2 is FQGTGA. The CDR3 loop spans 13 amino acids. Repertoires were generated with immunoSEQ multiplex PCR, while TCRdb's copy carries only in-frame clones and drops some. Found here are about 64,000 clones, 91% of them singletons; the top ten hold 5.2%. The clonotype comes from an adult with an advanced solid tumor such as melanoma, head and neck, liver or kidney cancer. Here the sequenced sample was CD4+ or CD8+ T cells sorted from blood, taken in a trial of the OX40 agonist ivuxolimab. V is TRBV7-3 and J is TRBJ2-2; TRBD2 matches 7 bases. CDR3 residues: CASSRGDTGELFF. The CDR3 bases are TGTGCCAGCAGCCGGGGGGACACCGGGGAGCTGTTTTTT.